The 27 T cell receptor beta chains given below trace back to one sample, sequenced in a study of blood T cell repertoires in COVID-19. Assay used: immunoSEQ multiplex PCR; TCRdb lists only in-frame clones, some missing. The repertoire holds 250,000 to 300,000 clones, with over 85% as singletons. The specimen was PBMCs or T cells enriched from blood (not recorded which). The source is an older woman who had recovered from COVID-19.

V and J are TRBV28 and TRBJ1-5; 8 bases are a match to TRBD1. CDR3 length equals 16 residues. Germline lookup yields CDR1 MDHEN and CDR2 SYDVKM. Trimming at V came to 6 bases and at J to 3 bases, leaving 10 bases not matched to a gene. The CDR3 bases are TGTGCCAGCAGCAAAGGGGGCAGGGGGCCCAATCAGCCCCAGCATTTT. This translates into CASSKGGRGPNQPQHF.

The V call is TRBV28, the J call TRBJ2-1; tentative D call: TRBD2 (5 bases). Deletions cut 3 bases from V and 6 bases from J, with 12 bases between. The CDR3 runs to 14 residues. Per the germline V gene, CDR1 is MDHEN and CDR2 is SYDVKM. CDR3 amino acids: CASSFRGLGNEQFF. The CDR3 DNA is TGTGCCAGCAGTTTCCGAGGGTTGGGCAATGAGCAGTTCTTC. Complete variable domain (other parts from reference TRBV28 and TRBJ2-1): DVKVTQSSRYLVKRTGEKVFLECVQDMDHENMFWYRQDPGLGLRLIYFSYDVKMKEKGDIPEGYSVSREKKERFSLILESASTNQTSMYLCASSFRGLGNEQFFGPGTRLTVL.

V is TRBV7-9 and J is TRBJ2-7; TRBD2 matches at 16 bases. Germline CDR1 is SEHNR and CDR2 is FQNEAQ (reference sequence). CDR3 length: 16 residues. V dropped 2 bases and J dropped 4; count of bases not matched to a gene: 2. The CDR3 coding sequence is TGTGCCAGCAGCTTACTGGGACTAGCGGGAGGGTACGAGCAGTACTTC. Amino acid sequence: CASSLLGLAGGYEQYF.

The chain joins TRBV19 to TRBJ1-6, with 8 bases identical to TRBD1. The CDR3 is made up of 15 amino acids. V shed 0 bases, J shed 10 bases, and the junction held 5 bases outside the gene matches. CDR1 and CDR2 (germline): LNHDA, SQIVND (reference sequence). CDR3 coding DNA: TGTGCCAGTAGTATAGATTGGGACAGGACCTCACCCCTCCACTTT. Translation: CASSIDWDRTSPLHF.

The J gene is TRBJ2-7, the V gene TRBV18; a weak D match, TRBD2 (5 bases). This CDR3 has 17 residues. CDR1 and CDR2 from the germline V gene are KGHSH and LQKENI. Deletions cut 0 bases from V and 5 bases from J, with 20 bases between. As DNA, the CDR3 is TGTGCCAGCTCACCACCGTCGGGGAACTTGGGATCCAACGAGCAGTACTTC. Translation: CASSPPSGNLGSNEQYF.

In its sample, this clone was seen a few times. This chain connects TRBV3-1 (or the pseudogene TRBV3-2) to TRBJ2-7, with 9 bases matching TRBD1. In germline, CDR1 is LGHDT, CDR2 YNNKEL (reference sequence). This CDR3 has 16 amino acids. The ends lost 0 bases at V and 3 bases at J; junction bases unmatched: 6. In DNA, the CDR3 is TGTGCCAGCAGCCAAGAACCGGGACAGGGAAACTACGAGCAGTACTTC. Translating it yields CASSQEPGQGNYEQYF.

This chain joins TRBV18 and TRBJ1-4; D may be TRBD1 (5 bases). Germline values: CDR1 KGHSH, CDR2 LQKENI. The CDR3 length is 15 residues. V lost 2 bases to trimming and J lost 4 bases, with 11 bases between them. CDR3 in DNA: TGTGCCAGCTCACCAAAACAGGCGGTTAATGAAAAACTGTTTTTT. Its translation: CASSPKQAVNEKLFF.

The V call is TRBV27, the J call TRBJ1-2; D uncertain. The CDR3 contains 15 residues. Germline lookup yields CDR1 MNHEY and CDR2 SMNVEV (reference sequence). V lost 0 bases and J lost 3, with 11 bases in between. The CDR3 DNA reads TGTGCCAGCAGTTTATCGATAGACAACTACTATGGCTACACCTTC. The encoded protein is CASSLSIDNYYGYTF.

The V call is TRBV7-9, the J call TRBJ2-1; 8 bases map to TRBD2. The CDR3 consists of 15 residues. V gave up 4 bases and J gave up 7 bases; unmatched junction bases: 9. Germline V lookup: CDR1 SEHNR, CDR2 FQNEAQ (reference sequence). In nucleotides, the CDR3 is TGTGCCAGCAGCTCCCAGCGGGGGCCGATTAATGAGCAGTTCTTC. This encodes CASSSQRGPINEQFF. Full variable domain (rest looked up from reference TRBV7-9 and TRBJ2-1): DTGVSQNPRHKITKRGQNVTFRCDPISEHNRLYWYRQTLGQGPEFLTYFQNEAQLEKSRLLSDRFSAERPKGSFSTLEIQRTEQGDSAMYLCASSSQRGPINEQFFGPGTRLTVL.

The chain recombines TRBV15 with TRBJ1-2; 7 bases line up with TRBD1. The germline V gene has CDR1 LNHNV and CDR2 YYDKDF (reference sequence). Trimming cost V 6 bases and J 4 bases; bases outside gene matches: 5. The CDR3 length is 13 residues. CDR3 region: CATSIQGIYGYTF. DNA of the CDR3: TGTGCCACCAGTATACAGGGGATCTATGGCTACACCTTC.

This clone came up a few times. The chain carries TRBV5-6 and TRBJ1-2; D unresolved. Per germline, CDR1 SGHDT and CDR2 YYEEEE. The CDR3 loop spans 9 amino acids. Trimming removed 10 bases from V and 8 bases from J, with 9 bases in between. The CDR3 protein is CALRGGYTF. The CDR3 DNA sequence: TGTGCCCTACGGGGAGGCTACACCTTC.

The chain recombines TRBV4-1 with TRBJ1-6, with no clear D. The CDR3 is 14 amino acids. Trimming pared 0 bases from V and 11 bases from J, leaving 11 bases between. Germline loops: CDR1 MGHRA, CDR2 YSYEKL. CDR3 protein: CASSQERQRTPLHF. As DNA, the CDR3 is TGCGCCAGCAGCCAAGAACGGCAGCGAACACCCCTCCACTTT.

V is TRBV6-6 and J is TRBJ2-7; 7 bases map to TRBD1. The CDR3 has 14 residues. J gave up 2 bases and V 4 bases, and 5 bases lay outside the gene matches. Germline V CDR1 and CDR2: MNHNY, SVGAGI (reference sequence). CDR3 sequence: CASSSDRVTYEQYF. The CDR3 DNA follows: TGTGCCAGCAGTTCCGACAGGGTAACCTACGAGCAGTACTTC.

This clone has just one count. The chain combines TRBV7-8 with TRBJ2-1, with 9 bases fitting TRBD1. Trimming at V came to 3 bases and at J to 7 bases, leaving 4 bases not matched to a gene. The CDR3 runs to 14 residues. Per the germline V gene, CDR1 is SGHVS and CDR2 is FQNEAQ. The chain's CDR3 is CASSLDRGKNEQFF. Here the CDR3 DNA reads TGTGCCAGCAGCTTGGACAGGGGAAAAAATGAGCAGTTCTTC. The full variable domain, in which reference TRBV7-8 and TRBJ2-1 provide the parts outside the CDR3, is GAGVSQSPRYKVAKRGQDVALRCDPISGHVSLFWYQQALGQGPEFLTYFQNEAQLDKSGLPSDRFFAERPEGSVSTLKIQRTQQEDSAVYLCASSLDRGKNEQFFGPGTRLTVL.

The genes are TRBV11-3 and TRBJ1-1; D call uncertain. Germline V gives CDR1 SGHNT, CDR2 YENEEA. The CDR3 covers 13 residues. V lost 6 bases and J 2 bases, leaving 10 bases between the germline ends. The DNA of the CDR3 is TGTGCCAGCAGTTACTCCTCAAACACTGAAGCTTTCTTT. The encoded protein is CASSYSSNTEAFF.

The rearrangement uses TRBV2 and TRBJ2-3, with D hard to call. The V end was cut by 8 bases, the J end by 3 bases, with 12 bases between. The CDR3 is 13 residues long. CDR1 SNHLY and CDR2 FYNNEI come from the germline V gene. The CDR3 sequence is CASVGLRTDTQYF. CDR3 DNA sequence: TGTGCCAGCGTTGGGTTGAGGACAGATACGCAGTATTTT.

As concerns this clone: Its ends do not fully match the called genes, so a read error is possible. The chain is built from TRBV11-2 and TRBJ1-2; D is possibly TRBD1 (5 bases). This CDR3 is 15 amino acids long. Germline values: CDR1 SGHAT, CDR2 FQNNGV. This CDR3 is CASTAGGLANYVYTF. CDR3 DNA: TGTGCCAGCACCGCCGGGGGTCTAGCTAACTATGTCTACACCTTC. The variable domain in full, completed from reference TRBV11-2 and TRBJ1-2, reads EAGVAQSPRYKIIEKRQSVAFWCNPISGHATLYWYQQILGQGPKLLIQFQNNGVVDDSQLPKDRFSAERLKGVDSTLKIQPAKLEDSAVYLCASTAGGLANYVYTFGSGTRLTVV.

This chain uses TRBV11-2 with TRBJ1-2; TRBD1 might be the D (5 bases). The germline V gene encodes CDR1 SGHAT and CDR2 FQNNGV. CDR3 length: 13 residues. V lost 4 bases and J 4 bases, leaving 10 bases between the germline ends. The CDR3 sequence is CASSWGGSYGYTF. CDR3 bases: TGTGCCAGCAGCTGGGGGGGAAGCTATGGCTACACCTTC. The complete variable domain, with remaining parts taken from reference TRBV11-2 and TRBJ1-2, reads EAGVAQSPRYKIIEKRQSVAFWCNPISGHATLYWYQQILGQGPKLLIQFQNNGVVDDSQLPKDRFSAERLKGVDSTLKIQPAKLEDSAVYLCASSWGGSYGYTFGSGTRLTVV.

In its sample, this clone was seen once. The CDR3 DNA reads TGTGCCAGCACCAAATCCGGGACACTGAACACTGAAGCTTTCTTT. Protein: CASTKSGTLNTEAFF. V is TRBV2 and J is TRBJ1-1, with D possibly TRBD1 on 6 matching bases. CDR1 is SNHLY and CDR2 is FYNNEI in the germline V gene. This CDR3 contains 15 residues. V lost 7 bases and J lost 0, with 15 bases in between.

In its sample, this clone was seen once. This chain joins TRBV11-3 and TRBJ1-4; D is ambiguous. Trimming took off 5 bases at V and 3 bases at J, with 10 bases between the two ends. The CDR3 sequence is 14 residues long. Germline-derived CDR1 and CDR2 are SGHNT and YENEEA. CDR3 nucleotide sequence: TGTGCCAGCAGCCCAAGACGGGCTAATGAAAAACTGTTTTTT. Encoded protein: CASSPRRANEKLFF.

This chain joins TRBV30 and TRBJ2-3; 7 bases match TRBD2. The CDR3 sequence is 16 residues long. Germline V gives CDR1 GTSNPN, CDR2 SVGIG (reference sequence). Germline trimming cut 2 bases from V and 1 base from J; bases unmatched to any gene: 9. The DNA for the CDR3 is TGTGCCTGGAGTCCCGGGACTACCGGAGGCACAGATACGCAGTATTTT. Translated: CAWSPGTTGGTDTQYF.

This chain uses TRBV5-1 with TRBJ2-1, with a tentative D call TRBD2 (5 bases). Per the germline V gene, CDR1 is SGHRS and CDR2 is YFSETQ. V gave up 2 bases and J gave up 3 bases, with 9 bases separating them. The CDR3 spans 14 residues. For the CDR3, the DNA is TGCGCCAGCAGCTTCGAGGGCAACTACAATGAGCAGTTCTTC. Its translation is CASSFEGNYNEQFF.

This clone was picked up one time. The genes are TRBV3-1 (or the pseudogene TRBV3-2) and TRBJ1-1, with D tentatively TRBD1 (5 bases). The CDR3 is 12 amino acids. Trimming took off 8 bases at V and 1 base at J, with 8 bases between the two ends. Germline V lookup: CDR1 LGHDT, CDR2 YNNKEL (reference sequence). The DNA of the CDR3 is TGTGCCAGCCGAAGGGGGAACACTGAAGCTTTCTTT. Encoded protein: CASRRGNTEAFF.

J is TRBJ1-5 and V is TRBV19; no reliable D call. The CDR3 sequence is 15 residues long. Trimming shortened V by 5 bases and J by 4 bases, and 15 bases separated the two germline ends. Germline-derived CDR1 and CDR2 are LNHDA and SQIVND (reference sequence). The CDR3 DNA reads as TGTGCCAGTAGTCCCCCCACGGCTAGTAATCAGCCCCAGCATTTT. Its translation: CASSPPTASNQPQHF.

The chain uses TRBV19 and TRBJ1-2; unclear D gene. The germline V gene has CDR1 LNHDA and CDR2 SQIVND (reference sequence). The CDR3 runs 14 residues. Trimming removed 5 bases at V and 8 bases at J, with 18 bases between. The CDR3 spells CASSFPTLGRGYTF. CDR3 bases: TGTGCCAGTAGTTTTCCCACCCTGGGGAGGGGCTACACCTTC.

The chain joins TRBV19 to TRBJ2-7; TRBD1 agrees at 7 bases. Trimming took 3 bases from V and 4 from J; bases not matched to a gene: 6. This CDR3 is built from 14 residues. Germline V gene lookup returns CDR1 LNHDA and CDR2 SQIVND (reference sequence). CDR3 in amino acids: CASSMRSTGYEQYF. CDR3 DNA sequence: TGTGCCAGTAGTATGCGGTCGACAGGGTACGAGCAGTACTTC.

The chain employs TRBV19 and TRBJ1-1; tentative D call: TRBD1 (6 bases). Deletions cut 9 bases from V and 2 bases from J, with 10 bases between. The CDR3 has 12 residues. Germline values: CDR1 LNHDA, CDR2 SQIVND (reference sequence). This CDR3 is CARRQENTEAFF. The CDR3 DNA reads TGTGCCAGGAGACAGGAAAACACTGAAGCTTTCTTT.